What follows describes a single TCR beta chain. The time point was: persistent/refractory GD, antithyroid drugs over 5 years with positive TRAb. With RNA extracted from PBMCs as input, the TCR library was made. The sample is drawn from a study of regulatory T cells in long-lasting Graves disease. Trimming shortened V by 1 base and J by 4 bases, and 13 bases separated the two germline ends. Germline V lookup: CDR1 LNHNV, CDR2 YYDKDF (reference sequence). The CDR3 runs to 16 residues. Library construction for TCR beta used iRepertoire HTBI primers and Arm-PCR of CDR3 regions. TCRdb passed the multiplex PCR reads through MiXCR, listing each CDR3 protein once. The sample consists of around 450,000 distinct CDR3 sequences, roughly 21% of them appearing once.

The chain employs TRBV15 and TRBJ1-4, with a tentative D call TRBD1 (5 bases). Sequencing was performed on peripheral blood mononuclear cells (PBMCs), taken when the disease was refractory, from a patient treated with antithyroid drugs. This clonotype originated in a female donor with Graves disease. The CDR3 spells CATSRATGRFNEKLFF. Here the CDR3 DNA reads TGTGCCACCAGCAGAGCTACAGGCCGCTTTAATGAAAAACTGTTTTTT.